This T cell receptor (beta chain) was recovered during a study of blood T cell repertoires in COVID-19. Looking at the study overall: The samples span acute and convalescent COVID-19 from the United States, Italy and Spain. Sources were T cells, B-cell-depleted T cells, or PBMCs; the material itself was cDNA or gDNA.

This CDR3 is 11 amino acids long. Germline V gene sequence: CDR1 SNHLY, CDR2 FYNNEI. Trimming removed 6 bases from V and 4 bases from J; junction bases left unmatched: 0. Source study methods: Counts of nucleated cells, estimated from reference gene primer amplification, were obtained. Method: immunoSEQ multiplex PCR; TCRdb's copy keeps in-frame clones and lacks some. The V and J calls and the clone size are those of that table, but D and trimming were determined from the DNA. The sample contains 35,000 to 50,000 clones, about 80% of which appear only once. The gene calls are TRBV2 and TRBJ2-7, with 7 positions matching TRBD1. Sequenced material: peripheral blood. This receptor was taken from a human donor with acute or convalescent COVID-19. The donor label of this sample is uncertain. The CDR3 bases are TGTGCCAGCAGGACAGGGTACGAGCAGTACTTC. Translated: CASRTGYEQYF.